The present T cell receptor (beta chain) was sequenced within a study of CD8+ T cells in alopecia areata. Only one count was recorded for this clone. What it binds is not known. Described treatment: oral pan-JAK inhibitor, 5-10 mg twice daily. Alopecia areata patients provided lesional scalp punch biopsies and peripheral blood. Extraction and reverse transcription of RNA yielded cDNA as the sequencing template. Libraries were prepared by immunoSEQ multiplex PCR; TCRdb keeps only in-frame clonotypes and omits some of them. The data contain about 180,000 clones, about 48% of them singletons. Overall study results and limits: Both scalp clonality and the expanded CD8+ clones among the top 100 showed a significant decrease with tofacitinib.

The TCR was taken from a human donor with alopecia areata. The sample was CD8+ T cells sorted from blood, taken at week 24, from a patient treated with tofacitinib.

The CDR3 here is CASSPKIGRGQPQHF. The CDR3 DNA follows: TGCGCCAGCAGCCCGAAGATCGGGCGGGGGCAGCCCCAGCATTTT. The chain carries TRBV4-3 and TRBJ1-5; tentatively, D is TRBD1 (5 bases). Germline CDR1 LGHNA, CDR2 YSLEER. Trimming removed 4 bases at V and 7 bases at J, with 17 bases between. The CDR3 loop spans 15 amino acids.